This record looks at one T cell receptor beta chain sequence and its context. Its antigen is not identified. Produced via immunoSEQ multiplex PCR; TCRdb's table is partial and in-frame only. The data contain 3,200 or so clones, around 82% of them singletons. The data stem from a study of hypomethylating agent response in myelodysplastic syndrome. Regarding the study as a whole: This small study analyzed only around 11 patients.

Germline assignment: CDR1 SGHRS and CDR2 YFSETQ. The CDR3 totals 16 residues. Trimming removed 6 bases from V and 5 bases from J, with 21 bases in between. This clonotype was obtained from a human donor with myelodysplastic syndrome. Sequencing used bone marrow, obtained before or after starting hypomethylating agent treatment for myelodysplastic syndrome (not recorded which). The gene calls are TRBV5-1 and TRBJ2-1, with D possibly being TRBD1 (5 bases). CDR3 nucleotides: TGCGCCAGCAAACCAGCGACAGCCCGAAGCCACAATGAGCAGTTCTTC. Translating gives CASKPATARSHNEQFF. Complete variable domain (other parts from reference TRBV5-1 and TRBJ2-1): KAGVTQTPRYLIKTRGQQVTLSCSPISGHRSVSWYQQTPGQGLQFLFEYFSETQRNKGNFPGRFSGRQFSNSRSEMNVSTLELGDSALYLCASKPATARSHNEQFFGPGTRLTVL.